This T cell receptor beta chain was found in a study of tumor-infiltrating lymphocytes in glioblastoma multiforme. The table lists this clonotype with a count of one. Sequence at one end of the junction differs from germline and may be a read error. TCRB libraries came from RNA via three nested multiplex PCR rounds. MiXCR was run by TCRdb on the multiplex PCR reads, yielding one entry per CDR3 protein. The profile covers 15,000 to 20,000 distinct CDR3 sequences, with about two thirds appearing a single time and about 20% taken by the ten largest. Germline loops: CDR1 PRHDT, CDR2 FYEKMQ (reference sequence). CDR3 size: 14 residues.

This receptor was identified in a male donor with glioblastoma. Sequenced: peripheral blood. The chain links TRBV13 to TRBJ1-4, with D unresolved. As DNA, the CDR3 is TGTGCCAGCAACAAGAGCCCAGCTAATGAAGAACTGCTTTTT. Residues: CASNKSPANEELLF. Combining the CDR3 with reference TRBV13 and TRBJ1-4 gives the whole variable domain AAGVIQSPRHLIKEKRETATLKCYPIPRHDTVYWYQQGPGQDPQFLISFYEKMQSDKGSIPDRFSAQQFSDYHSELNMSSLELGDSALYFCASNKSPANEELLFGSGTQLSVL.